This TCR beta chain comes out of a study of breast tumors, draining lymph nodes, adjacent tissues. Study results and limitations: Compared with lymph nodes, tumors were less diverse; compared with nontumor tissue, more. Compared with basal-like, luminal-like tumors shared significantly more repertoire with nontumor tissue. That most tumor T cells come from lymph nodes remained unproven.

MiXCR, run by TCRdb on the multiplex PCR reads, gives a single entry per CDR3 protein. The sample gives 150,000 to 200,000 distinct CDR3 sequences, around a third of which show up once; about 3.9% is in the top ten. This clonotype was detected many times. What it binds is not known. Breast cancer patients provided tissue from their axillary draining lymph nodes. This receptor was identified in a female donor with breast cancer. Some clones in this sample may be carry-over from other donors' samples. Material for sequencing was axillary lymph node tissue.

In DNA, the CDR3 is TGTGCCAGCAGTTTAAGGGTCGGCCTCGAGCAGTACTTC. It is translated as CASSLRVGLEQYF. The genes are TRBV12-3 or TRBV12-4 and TRBJ2-7, with no clear D. This CDR3 is built from 13 residues. V gave up 2 bases and J gave up 6 bases, with 11 bases separating them.